Described below is a single TCR beta chain sequence and its context. This clonotype was counted only a few times. Its recognized antigen is unknown. Qualities for individual bases were not recorded, and no much larger clone is one base off. The library was prepared using 5' RACE. The sequencer was an Illumina HiSeq 2500. A second roughly 7 to 11 cycle PCR used a sample-barcoded 5' primer and a J-beta primer mix. A template-switch 5' adaptor carrying 12 random nucleotides introduced a unique molecular identifier onto each TCR beta cDNA molecule. Each sample yielded at least 3 million CDR3-containing paired-end reads. First-strand cDNA synthesis was performed from all RNA using the Mint cDNA synthesis kit, with priming by a TRBC-specific oligonucleotide. Following uracil-DNA glycosylase treatment, a first 18-cycle PCR with universal primers M1SS and BC2_uni_R was performed on all cDNA. The paper's processing steps were these. For normalization, 1 million high-quality reads were randomly selected from each sample, with every read carrying a distinct molecular identifier. Instead of being binned into consensus sequences, reads with shared molecular identifiers were discarded. MiTCR, set to a Q25 quality threshold and the strictest error-elimination algorithm, was used for CDR3 identification, clonotype clustering and error correction. Lower-bound total TCR beta diversity was estimated with a nonparametric unseen species model using Euler transformation. TCRdb passed the public sequencing reads through fastp at Q25 and MiXCR, retaining productive beta sequences. Every distinct CDR3 protein forms one entry, paired with its most common genes and DNA. These V and J calls rely on TCRdb rather than the paper's analysis. The sample table lists about a million distinct CDR3 sequences, less than 45% of them with a count of one. Of the sample, roughly 14% is held by the ten largest clones.

This entry is derived from a study of blood T cells in healthy people across ages (dated by TCRdb to 2013 to 2016). For the study in its entirety: Template switching captured roughly one uniquely barcoded TCR beta cDNA molecule per two T cells in model experiments. Using deep sequencing normalized with unique cDNA molecular identifiers, the study measured how TCR beta repertoire diversity changes with age. The donors were divided into four age groups: young (average approximately 15 years), middle-aged (around 41), aged (about 62) and long-lived (around 87). To avoid experimental bias, donors of different ages were distributed randomly across sequencing lanes. The study analyzed two additional independent replicas of 1 million unique cDNA reads from the same blood draw for two donors, one aged 18 to 30 and one aged 80 or older. Points the paper makes about the study in general: Because donor CMV infection status was unknown, age-related changes in expanded clonotypes were potentially confounded. Since profiling was done on bulk unsorted PBMCs, naive and antigen-experienced compartments could not be conclusively compared. Compared with the aged group, more naive CD4+ T cells, fewer expanded clones and increased TCR diversity were shown by the long-lived group, suggesting age selection. There was a strong correlation between observed TCR beta diversity and the percentage of naive T cells measured by flow cytometry. Observed TCR beta diversity per million T cells fell roughly linearly with age, and a significant reduction was already apparent by age around 40. Estimates of total diversity based on one million sequenced T cells were considered lower bounds and underestimates.

Donors were 39 systemically healthy Caucasian individuals from Russia aged about 6 to 100 years. Each donor gave about 9.7 milliliters of peripheral blood, drawn into EDTA-treated Vacutainer tubes. PBMCs were isolated by Ficoll-Paque density-gradient centrifugation, with at least 6.5 million obtained per sample. Trizol reagent was used to extract total RNA from the PBMCs, yielding at least 5.5 micrograms per sample. For every donor, an aliquot of PBMCs went through flow cytometry to measure the percentages of naive CD45RAhigh/CD27high T cells. What was sequenced was blood. The TCR originated in a young man in good health.

The DNA sequence reads TGCGCCAGCAGCCAAGATAACGGGGCAGGGCTAGCTAACTATGGCTACACCTTC. This codes for CASSQDNGAGLANYGYTF. This chain is built from TRBV4-3 and TRBJ1-2, and perhaps TRBD1 as D gene, on 5 matching bases. Between the V and J ends, shortened by 0 bases and 0 bases respectively, the junction contains 17 bases. CDR1 and CDR2, per the germline V gene, are LGHNA and YSLEER. Taken from cysteine to phenylalanine, the CDR3 has 18 residues. The retained sequence is limited to the CDR3, 54 bases, with the frame set at the first base.